This TCR beta chain was captured in a study of CD8+CD57+ T cells in acquired aplastic anemia. Study-level background: Sorted CD4+ and CD8+ cell DNA averaged 3.2 ug. Where healthy donors were concerned, CD4+ cells averaged approximately 9.9 million reads. Whole-study results and caveats: Comparison of patients with controls identified about 30 shared CD8+ CDR3 sequences. Patients and healthy controls showed no significant CD8+ Simpson's diversity difference.

The template used for profiling TCR beta VDJ and CDR3 was genomic DNA. TCRdb independently ran MiXCR on the reads; one entry per CDR3 protein. Among about 62,000 distinct CDR3 sequences listed, roughly 54% were seen once. This clonotype was seen repeatedly, ten times or more. No antigen is known for it. Germline-derived CDR1 and CDR2 are LGHDT and YNNKEL (reference sequence). Between the trimmed V and J ends, which lost 4 bases and 4 bases, there was a span of 13 bases. The CDR3 loop spans 14 amino acids. This clonotype originated in a human donor in good health, serving as a control. Source material: sorted CD4+, CD8+, or CD8+CD57+ T cells (not recorded which) from PBMCs. The J gene is TRBJ1-2, the V gene TRBV3-1; no clear D gene. The CDR3 region has the DNA TGTGCCAGCAGCCCGAACGGCAGGAGCTATGGCTACACCTTC. Its translation is CASSPNGRSYGYTF.